The 23 T cell receptor beta chains below were found in one sample sequenced in a study of blood T cell repertoires in COVID-19. Sequencing was performed with immunoSEQ multiplex PCR; in TCRdb, only in-frame clones are kept and a portion is missing. The table shows 90,000 to 120,000 clones, with around 90% occurring only once. Sample: peripheral blood. These receptor sequences come from a human donor in a cohort sampled during active COVID-19.

The chain couples TRBV19 to TRBJ2-3; 9 bases match TRBD1. Losses at the gene ends were 4 bases for V and 1 base for J; bases not matched to a gene: 0. Germline CDR1 and CDR2: LNHDA and SQIVND (reference sequence). The CDR3 is 14 residues long. The CDR3 spells CASSNRGRTDTQYF. As DNA, the CDR3 is TGTGCCAGTAGTAACAGGGGGCGCACAGATACGCAGTATTTT.

The count of this clone is one. Written as DNA, the CDR3 is TGTGCCAGTAATAACCCGGGACAGATCACCGGGGAGCTGTTTTTT. As protein: CASNNPGQITGELFF. This chain connects TRBV19 to TRBJ2-2; 7 nucleotides line up with TRBD1. After removal of 7 bases from V and 4 bases from J, the junction contained 9 bases not matched to a gene. Germline lookup yields CDR1 LNHDA and CDR2 SQIVND (reference sequence). The CDR3 runs 15 residues.

This chain joins TRBV4-2 and TRBJ2-5, with TRBD1 identical over 7 bases. Trimming removed 5 bases from V and 4 bases from J; junction bases left unmatched: 4. Germline lookup yields CDR1 LGHNA and CDR2 YNFKEQ. The CDR3 runs to 13 residues. Here the CDR3 reads CASSKQGLETQYF. CDR3 sequence (DNA): TGTGCCAGCAGCAAACAGGGGTTAGAGACCCAGTACTTC.

V is TRBV12-5 and J is TRBJ1-6; D remains ambiguous. CDR1 and CDR2 from the germline V gene are LGHNT and FRNRAP. V was trimmed by 3 bases and J by 10 bases, leaving 10 bases between them. The CDR3 length is 13 residues. CDR3 in DNA: TGTGCTAGTGGTTTTGAGGCGGGATCACCCCTCCACTTT. It codes for CASGFEAGSPLHF.

The rearrangement links TRBV7-6 to TRBJ2-3; D possibly corresponds to TRBD2 (8 bases). V lost 6 bases, J lost 6 bases, and 28 bases lay in between. CDR3 length: 18 amino acids. Germline CDR1 reads SGHVS; CDR2 reads FNYEAQ. The CDR3: CASSHGGLAGPRGDTQYF. The DNA of the CDR3 is TGTGCCAGCAGTCATGGGGGGCTAGCGGGCCCCAGGGGGGATACGCAGTATTTT.

This clone occurred a few times. Here the CDR3 DNA reads TGTGCCAGCAGGTGGAGCACTGAAGCTTTCTTT. Translated, it gives CASRWSTEAFF. The rearrangement uses TRBV2 and TRBJ1-1; D call uncertain. Germline V gene data show CDR1 as SNHLY and CDR2 as FYNNEI. Trimming took off 6 bases at V and 4 bases at J, with 6 bases between the two ends. There are 11 residues in the CDR3. Supplemented by reference TRBV2 and TRBJ1-1, the full variable domain reads EPEVTQTPSHQVTQMGQEVILRCVPISNHLYFYWYRQILGQKVEFLVSFYNNEISEKSEIFDDQFSVERPDGSNFTLKIRSTKLEDSAMYFCASRWSTEAFFGQGTRLTVV.

The gene calls are TRBV3-1 (or the pseudogene TRBV3-2) and TRBJ2-1, with 11 bases matching TRBD2. CDR1 is LGHDT and CDR2 is YNNKEL in the germline V gene (reference sequence). V was pared by 4 bases and J by 4 bases, with 6 bases of the junction left unmatched. CDR3 length equals 16 residues. The CDR3 here is CASSPTSGIEYNEQFF. CDR3 DNA sequence: TGTGCCAGCAGCCCGACTAGCGGGATAGAATACAATGAGCAGTTCTTC.

The chain joins TRBV9 to TRBJ2-1; D remains unclear. The V and J ends lost 0 bases and 6 bases respectively, with 7 bases between them. Germline-derived CDR1 and CDR2 are SGDLS and YYNGEE. The CDR3 is made up of 13 amino acids. CDR3 DNA: TGTGCCAGCAGCGTAGAACAGTTCAATGAGCAGTTCTTC. It encodes CASSVEQFNEQFF.

The rearrangement joins TRBV7-2 to TRBJ2-3; TRBD2 might be the D (7 bases). Deletions cut 2 bases from V and 1 base from J, with 13 bases between. This CDR3 has 16 residues. CDR1 and CDR2 from the germline V gene are SGHTA and FQGNSA. CDR3 loop: CASSLRGGRGTDTQYF. The CDR3 DNA follows: TGTGCCAGCAGCTTAAGGGGGGGGCGGGGCACAGATACGCAGTATTTT.

This sequence joins TRBV5-1 and TRBJ1-1, with TRBD1 matching 11 bases. There are 16 residues in the CDR3. J gave up 4 bases and V 5 bases, and 10 bases lay outside the gene matches. CDR1 SGHRS and CDR2 YFSETQ come from the germline V gene. This CDR3 is CASRLGSGTGGTEAFF. The DNA of the CDR3 is TGCGCCAGCAGACTTGGTTCCGGGACAGGGGGCACTGAAGCTTTCTTT.

This chain joins TRBV9 and TRBJ2-1; 7 nucleotides agree with TRBD2. The V and J ends lost 4 bases and 7 bases, in that order; junction bases with no gene match: 11. In germline, CDR1 is SGDLS, CDR2 YYNGEE. CDR3 length: 15 amino acids. The CDR3 nucleotides are TGTGCCAGCAGCTCAGCAGCGGGAACCTTTAATGAGCAGTTCTTC. Translating gives CASSSAAGTFNEQFF.

The CDR3 loop reads CASSPWRGDTDTQYF. CDR3 DNA sequence: TGTGCCAGCAGCCCGTGGCGGGGGGACACAGATACGCAGTATTTT. V and J are TRBV7-3 and TRBJ2-3; 8 bases are a match to TRBD2. The V segment lost 5 bases and the J segment 2 bases; nucleotides outside the gene matches: 6. This CDR3 has 15 amino acids. Germline V gives CDR1 SGHTA, CDR2 FQGTGA.

This clone was seen once. The CDR3 is CASSRPGGGGNQPQHF. In DNA, the CDR3 is TGTGCCAGCAGCCGCCCCGGGGGGGGCGGCAATCAGCCCCAGCATTTT. V is TRBV28 and J is TRBJ1-5, with D perhaps TRBD1 (6 bases). CDR1 and CDR2 from the germline V gene are MDHEN and SYDVKM. The V and J ends lost 6 bases and 2 bases respectively, with 17 bases between them. The CDR3 has 16 residues.

This clone has only a few counts. The genes are TRBV5-4 and TRBJ1-2; D is unclear. The V gene lost 4 bases and the J gene lost 6 bases, with 13 bases spanning the gap. There are 13 residues in the CDR3. Germline V lookup: CDR1 SGHNT, CDR2 YYREEE (reference sequence). The CDR3 sequence: CASSREGFNGYTF. The CDR3, as DNA: TGTGCCAGCAGCCGGGAGGGATTCAATGGCTACACCTTC.

The chain employs TRBV4-2 and TRBJ2-3; possibly TRBD2 for D (6 bases). Germline CDR1 reads LGHNA; CDR2 reads YNFKEQ. Trimming removed 4 bases from V and 1 base from J, with 6 bases in between. The CDR3 runs to 13 residues. As DNA, the CDR3 is TGTGCCAGCAGCCGACTAGGCACAGATACGCAGTATTTT. Translation gives CASSRLGTDTQYF.

This chain joins TRBV7-9 and TRBJ2-3, with 11 bases that match TRBD2. V lost 5 bases to trimming and J lost 6 bases; unmatched junction nucleotides: 7. There are 15 residues in the CDR3. Germline lookup yields CDR1 SEHNR and CDR2 FQNEAQ (reference sequence). The CDR3 DNA follows: TGTGCCAGCAGCGTATTAGCGGGAGGGCGGGATACGCAGTATTTT. As protein: CASSVLAGGRDTQYF.

This chain links TRBV6-5 with TRBJ1-2; tentative D call: TRBD1 (6 bases). V lost 0 bases to trimming and J lost 2 bases, with 7 bases between them. In germline, CDR1 is MNHEY, CDR2 SVGAGI. The CDR3 spans 14 residues. As DNA, the CDR3 is TGTGCCAGCAGTTACTCACAGGGCAACTATGGCTACACCTTC. It translates to CASSYSQGNYGYTF.

V gene TRBV5-4 combines with J gene TRBJ1-2, with a tentative D call TRBD1 (5 bases). Germline V gene lookup returns CDR1 SGHNT and CDR2 YYREEE (reference sequence). Trimming removed 0 bases from V and 2 bases from J, with 5 bases in between. There are 13 residues in the CDR3. The CDR3 coding sequence is TGTGCCAGCAGCTTGGACAGGAACTATGGCTACACCTTC. Amino acids: CASSLDRNYGYTF. The full variable domain, in which reference TRBV5-4 and TRBJ1-2 provide the parts outside the CDR3, is ETGVTQSPTHLIKTRGQQVTLRCSSQSGHNTVSWYQQALGQGPQFIFQYYREEENGRGNFPPRFSGLQFPNYSSELNVNALELDDSALYLCASSLDRNYGYTFGSGTRLTVV.

This sequence joins TRBV5-1 and TRBJ2-1; TRBD1 aligns across 8 bases. The trim removed 0 bases at V and 5 bases at J, leaving 7 bases unmatched. Germline V CDR1 and CDR2: SGHRS, YFSETQ. The CDR3 contains 16 residues. As DNA, the CDR3 is TGCGCCAGCAGCTTGGCCCAAGGACAGGGACACAATGAGCAGTTCTTC. Translation gives CASSLAQGQGHNEQFF.

This sequence joins TRBV4-3 and TRBJ2-1; 7 bases match TRBD1. The ends lost 5 bases at V and 5 bases at J; junction bases unmatched: 6. CDR3 size: 14 residues. Germline V gene sequence: CDR1 LGHNA, CDR2 YSLEER. Here the CDR3 reads CASSGTVANNEQFF. The CDR3 DNA is TGCGCCAGCAGCGGGACAGTCGCCAACAATGAGCAGTTCTTC.

This chain joins TRBV19 and TRBJ2-3; D is possibly TRBD2 (6 bases). With 8 bases removed from V and 1 base from J, the gap between germline ends came to 13 bases. CDR1 and CDR2 (germline): LNHDA, SQIVND (reference sequence). The length of the CDR3 is 14 residues. The CDR3 nucleotides read TGTGCCAGTTCCTTAGCGGCTGGCACAGATACGCAGTATTTT. This gives the protein CASSLAAGTDTQYF.

V gene TRBV6-5 combines with J gene TRBJ1-2; tentatively, D is TRBD1 (6 bases). The V gene lost 0 bases and the J gene lost 5 bases, with 13 bases spanning the gap. This CDR3 contains 15 residues. Germline values: CDR1 MNHEY, CDR2 SVGAGI. The DNA for the CDR3 is TGTGCCAGCAGTTACTCTGGGGCAGGGGAGTATGGCTACACCTTC. This translates into CASSYSGAGEYGYTF.

The chain carries TRBV4-1 and TRBJ2-1; possible D gene TRBD1, 6 bases. Germline V gene sequence: CDR1 MGHRA, CDR2 YSYEKL. CDR3 length: 12 amino acids. Trimming removed 4 bases at V and 13 bases at J, with 14 bases between. CDR3 in amino acids: CASSPQTGVQFF. CDR3 bases: TGCGCCAGCAGCCCACAGACAGGAGTACAGTTCTTC.